The 29 T cell receptor beta chains below all came from one sample that was sequenced in a study of CD4 and CD8 cells across lung adenocarcinoma regions. One entry per CDR3 protein, called by TCRdb with MiXCR from the PCR reads. The repertoire includes over 15,000 distinct CDR3 sequences, roughly 51% of them detected once, and roughly 60% sits in the top ten. The specimen sequenced was CD8+ T cells from the center of a lung tumor. Every receptor here comes from a female donor with lung adenocarcinoma. The CD4 and CD8 labels of this study may be unreliable.

The V and J genes are TRBV27 and TRBJ2-1, with D maybe TRBD2 (6 bases). The J call may be faulty, since TRBJ2-7 better matches the DNA end. Germline loops: CDR1 MNHEY, CDR2 SMNVEV (reference sequence). The CDR3 loop spans 12 amino acids. The chain's CDR3 is CASSSGTYEQYF. CDR3 coding DNA: TGTGCCAGCAGTTCAGGGACTTACGAGCAGTACTTC.

This clonotype was seen ten or more times. This sequence joins TRBV11-1 and TRBJ2-2; D remains ambiguous. Germline V gene sequence: CDR1 SGHAT, CDR2 FQDESV (reference sequence). V lost 4 bases, J lost 3 bases, and 12 bases lay in between. The CDR3 has 15 amino acids. DNA of the CDR3: TGTGCCAGCAGCTCCGACCAAAGATACACCGGGGAGCTGTTTTTT. Its protein is CASSSDQRYTGELFF.

V and J are TRBV20-1 and TRBJ2-3; TRBD1 agrees at 7 bases. Looked up from germline, CDR1 is DFQATT and CDR2 is SNEGSKA (reference sequence). The CDR3 is made up of 18 amino acids. V gave up 2 bases and J gave up 2 bases; unmatched junction bases: 16. In DNA, the CDR3 is TGCAGTGCTAGATCAGCCCGAATGACAGGGTATAACACAGATACGCAGTATTTT. It specifies CSARSARMTGYNTDTQYF.

The V and J genes are TRBV6-1 and TRBJ2-1; TRBD2 aligns across 10 bases. The CDR3 sequence is 15 residues long. Unmatched junction bases numbered 11, after V lost 8 bases and J lost 7 bases. In germline, CDR1 is MNHNS, CDR2 SASEGT. CDR3 in amino acids: CASRKAGGPGNEQFF. The CDR3 DNA reads as TGTGCCAGCCGAAAAGCGGGAGGGCCGGGAAATGAGCAGTTCTTC.

This clonotype occurred a few times. The rearrangement joins TRBV6-1 to TRBJ2-1; a possible D gene is TRBD2 (6 bases). The CDR3 contains 13 residues. Germline loops: CDR1 MNHNS, CDR2 SASEGT. Trimming left V 7 bases short and J 5 bases short, with 12 bases between. The CDR3 reads CASKPGVDNEQFF. The CDR3 DNA reads TGTGCCAGCAAACCGGGGGTTGACAATGAGCAGTTCTTC.

This clonotype came up a few times. The rearrangement joins TRBV6-5 to TRBJ1-5; tentatively, D is TRBD1 (5 bases). Germline loops: CDR1 MNHEY, CDR2 SVGAGI. The CDR3 extends over 13 amino acids. With 7 bases removed from V and 5 bases from J, the gap between germline ends came to 12 bases. The CDR3 sequence is CASNWGYHQPQHF. In nucleotides, the CDR3 is TGTGCCAGCAATTGGGGGTACCATCAGCCCCAGCATTTT.

As to this clonotype: The junction differs from germline at one of its ends, possibly a read error. The rearrangement links TRBV6-1 to TRBJ2-2; possibly TRBD2 for D (5 bases). The CDR3 loop spans 17 amino acids. Germline loops: CDR1 MNHNS, CDR2 SASEGT. This CDR3 is CASSEGSRIARTGEQFF. The CDR3 DNA follows: TGTGCCAGCAGTGAAGGTTCGAGGATTGCCCGAACCGGGGAGCAGTTTTTT.

This clonotype was seen a few times. V gene TRBV24-1 combines with J gene TRBJ2-1; D unclear. The germline V gene has CDR1 KGHDR and CDR2 SFDVKD. Trimming cost V 0 bases and J 7 bases, with 12 bases left between them. The length of the CDR3 is 15 residues. The CDR3 sequence: CATSDLSGKFNEQFF. The CDR3 DNA reads TGTGCCACCAGTGATTTGAGTGGGAAGTTTAATGAGCAGTTCTTC.

This clonotype was counted at least ten times. This rearrangement joins TRBV12-3 or TRBV12-4 to TRBJ2-5; D may be TRBD1 or TRBD2 (7 bases each). This CDR3 is 15 amino acids long. V was cut by 4 bases and J by 5 bases, with 17 bases left in between. This chain's CDR3 is CASSSQGGVRETQYF. The CDR3 DNA sequence: TGTGCCAGCAGTTCCCAGGGGGGGGTCCGGGAGACCCAGTACTTC.

This clonotype was seen a handful of times. The chain couples TRBV7-2 to TRBJ1-1; 7 bases agree with TRBD1. V dropped 5 bases and J dropped 1; count of bases not matched to a gene: 4. CDR1 and CDR2 from the germline V gene are SGHTA and FQGNSA. The CDR3 loop spans 14 amino acids. The CDR3, as DNA: TGTGCCAGCAGCGAGCGGACAGGGAACACTGAAGCTTTCTTT. This translates into CASSERTGNTEAFF.

This clonotype was seen only a few times. This sequence joins TRBV6-5 and TRBJ2-6, with D hard to call. CDR3 size: 17 residues. Germline V gene lookup returns CDR1 MNHEY and CDR2 SVGAGI. Deletions cut 0 bases from V and 0 bases from J, with 9 bases between. DNA of the CDR3: TGTGCCAGCAGTTACTCCGGGCAGTACTCTGGGGCCAACGTCCTGACTTTC. It codes for CASSYSGQYSGANVLTF.

The chain joins TRBV7-6 to TRBJ2-1; a possible D gene is TRBD1 (6 bases). The CDR3 length is 15 residues. Germline V gives CDR1 SGHVS, CDR2 FNYEAQ. The ends were cut back, 3 bases at V and 6 bases at J, with 15 bases in the middle. CDR3 amino acids: CASSLRRNRVNEQFF. The CDR3 DNA reads as TGTGCCAGCAGCTTGCGGAGAAACAGGGTCAATGAGCAGTTCTTC.

About this clonotype: Germline is not matched at one junction end, which may reflect a read error. The V and J genes are TRBV9 and TRBJ2-3; tentatively, D is TRBD2 (5 bases). This CDR3 comprises 13 residues. Germline V gives CDR1 SGDLS, CDR2 YYNGEE. The CDR3 bases are TGTGCCAGAAGCGGAATCAGCACAGATACGCAGTATTTT. Its protein is CARSGISTDTQYF.

The V and J genes are TRBV6-1 and TRBJ2-5; perhaps TRBD2 as D (5 bases). The end of the DNA is better explained by TRBJ2-7, so the J call may be wrong. CDR3 length equals 12 residues. In germline, CDR1 is MNHNS, CDR2 SASEGT. The CDR3 loop is CASSRGMREQYF. In DNA form, the CDR3 reads TGTGCCAGCAGCCGGGGAATGCGCGAGCAGTACTTC.

Comment on this clonotype: One end of the junction varies from germline; a read error may be responsible. The chain employs TRBV27 and TRBJ2-4; tentatively, D is TRBD1 or TRBD2 (5 bases each). The CDR3 runs to 16 residues. CDR1 and CDR2 from the germline V gene are MNHEY and SMNVEV (reference sequence). DNA of the CDR3: TGTGCCAGCAGTTTAGTGGGGCGGGCGCCCAAAAACACGCAGTACTTT. This encodes CASSLVGRAPKNTQYF.

The sample holds a few counts of this clonotype. This chain uses TRBV7-6 with TRBJ2-1; maybe TRBD1 (6 bases). Near its end, the DNA agrees better with TRBJ2-5, so the J call may be wrong. The CDR3 totals 12 residues. Germline V gene data show CDR1 as SGHVS and CDR2 as FNYEAQ. CDR3 nucleotide sequence: TGTGCCAGCAGCTTCCAACAGGGGACCCAGTACTTC. It encodes CASSFQQGTQYF.

This clonotype has just a few counts. The genes are TRBV6-1 and TRBJ2-3, with D perhaps matching TRBD1 or TRBD2 (6 bases each). V was shortened by 3 bases and J by 2 bases, with 12 bases between the two germline ends. Germline V gene lookup returns CDR1 MNHNS and CDR2 SASEGT. The CDR3 has 15 residues. As DNA, the CDR3 is TGTGCCAGCAGTGATCGGGGGCTTTACACAGATACGCAGTATTTT. This encodes CASSDRGLYTDTQYF.

The chain joins TRBV27 to TRBJ2-5; D may be TRBD1 (6 bases). The CDR3 totals 17 residues. V was trimmed by 2 bases and J by 8 bases, leaving 24 bases between them. Looked up from germline, CDR1 is MNHEY and CDR2 is SMNVEV (reference sequence). The CDR3 protein is CASSLRESGHRSGTQYF. The CDR3 DNA follows: TGTGCCAGCAGTTTAAGGGAATCGGGACACCGATCGGGAACCCAGTACTTC.

This clonotype has a single count. The chain employs TRBV6-1 and TRBJ2-3, with D perhaps matching TRBD1 or TRBD2 (5 bases each). The CDR3 is 15 amino acids. V gave up 8 bases and J gave up 2 bases, with 17 bases separating them. CDR1 and CDR2 from the germline V gene are MNHNS and SASEGT. This CDR3 reads CASEGRVGSTDTQYF. CDR3 in DNA: TGTGCCAGCGAGGGACGGGTCGGGTCCACAGATACGCAGTATTTT.

V is TRBV20-1 and J is TRBJ2-1; a weak D match, TRBD1 (6 bases). CDR1 is DFQATT, CDR2 SNEGSKA, per germline (reference sequence). Trimming took 3 bases from V and 9 from J, leaving 27 bases between them. This CDR3 has 17 amino acids. The CDR3 sequence: CSARDSLRDTLSGEQFF. The CDR3 region has the DNA TGCAGTGCTAGGGACTCCCTAAGGGACACACTTTCCGGTGAGCAGTTCTTC.

This sequence joins TRBV4-1 and TRBJ2-5; D not resolved. CDR1 and CDR2 from the germline V gene are MGHRA and YSYEKL. CDR3 length: 14 residues. Trimming removed 0 bases at V and 10 bases at J, with 15 bases between. In DNA form, the CDR3 reads TGCGCCAGCAGCCAAGATATGGCTTCCTCGGACCAGTACTTC. Translating it yields CASSQDMASSDQYF.

This chain joins TRBV6-1 and TRBJ2-5; the match to TRBD2 covers 8 bases. The assigned J gene may be wrong: the sequence end matches TRBJ2-1 better. The CDR3 covers 14 residues. Looked up from germline, CDR1 is MNHNS and CDR2 is SASEGT. The chain's CDR3 is CASSSGGLLDEQFF. As DNA, the CDR3 is TGTGCCAGCAGCTCGGGGGGGCTTTTAGATGAGCAGTTCTTC.

The gene calls are TRBV27 and TRBJ2-1; 9 nucleotides align to TRBD1. Germline lookup yields CDR1 MNHEY and CDR2 SMNVEV (reference sequence). The V and J ends lost 2 bases and 1 base, in that order; junction bases with no gene match: 6. The CDR3 has 17 residues. The CDR3, as DNA: TGTGCCAGCAGTTTACCCCCGACAGGGGGGTCCTACAATGAGCAGTTCTTC. This sequence encodes CASSLPPTGGSYNEQFF.

This clonotype has more than one count but fewer than ten. The rearrangement links TRBV7-2 to TRBJ2-7; 8 bases fit TRBD1. V lost 5 bases to trimming and J lost 1 base; unmatched junction nucleotides: 4. Germline V gene sequence: CDR1 SGHTA, CDR2 FQGNSA. This CDR3 is built from 14 residues. In DNA form, the CDR3 reads TGTGCCAGCAGCCGGGACAGGAATTCCTACGAGCAGTACTTC. It encodes CASSRDRNSYEQYF. Drawing the rest from reference TRBV7-2 and TRBJ2-7, the complete variable domain is GAGVSQSPSNKVTEKGKDVELRCDPISGHTALYWYRQSLGQGLEFLIYFQGNSAPDKSGLPSDRFSAERTGGSVSTLTIQRTQQEDSAVYLCASSRDRNSYEQYFGPGTRLTVT.

This clonotype was seen at least ten times. V is TRBV7-3 and J is TRBJ2-3, with D maybe TRBD2 (6 bases). The germline V and J ends were trimmed by 2 bases and 5 bases, with 11 bases remaining between them. Germline V gene sequence: CDR1 SGHTA, CDR2 FQGTGA. The CDR3 has 14 residues. The CDR3 sequence: CASSLRGIGDTQYF. CDR3 nucleotide sequence: TGTGCCAGCAGCTTACGGGGGATAGGAGATACGCAGTATTTT.

This clonotype was counted a few times. V and J are TRBV6-1 and TRBJ2-1; D may be TRBD1 (6 bases). The DNA matches TRBJ2-5 better at its end, which makes the J call doubtful. Germline V gene data show CDR1 as MNHNS and CDR2 as SASEGT. The CDR3 covers 13 residues. The CDR3 DNA is TGTGCCAACAGAGACAGGCCCCGAGGGACCCAGTACTTC. Protein: CANRDRPRGTQYF.

This clonotype was picked up many times. The V call is TRBV6-6, the J call TRBJ2-7; 8 bases align to TRBD2. Trimming cost V 0 bases and J 1 base; bases outside gene matches: 17. From germline, CDR1 is MNHNY and CDR2 SVGAGI (reference sequence). CDR3 length: 20 amino acids. The CDR3 loop reads CASSYSAPGSGRGLSYEQYF. The CDR3 nucleotides read TGTGCCAGCAGTTACTCCGCCCCGGGGAGCGGGAGAGGTCTATCCTACGAGCAGTACTTC.

The chain has TRBV4-3 and TRBJ1-3; possible D gene TRBD1, 6 bases. Looked up from germline, CDR1 is LGHNA and CDR2 is YSLEER. The CDR3 contains 17 residues. The V end was cut by 0 bases, the J end by 1 base, with 13 bases between. The DNA for the CDR3 is TGCGCCAGCAGCCAAGACCACCTCAGGGGATCTGGAAACACCATATATTTT. Its protein is CASSQDHLRGSGNTIYF.

V gene TRBV6-5 combines with J gene TRBJ1-1; D uncertain. The V gene lost 2 bases and the J gene lost 0 bases, with 7 bases spanning the gap. The germline V gene encodes CDR1 MNHEY and CDR2 SVGAGI. The CDR3 sequence is 14 residues long. CDR3 loop: CASSYDYMNTEAFF. The CDR3 region has the DNA TGTGCCAGCAGTTACGATTACATGAACACTGAAGCTTTCTTT.